This TCR beta chain is drawn from a study of T-cell reconstitution after alpha-beta-depleted transplantation in children. The authors prepared the TCRbeta library with unique molecular identifiers. TCRdb reanalysed the PCR reads using MiXCR and keeps one entry per CDR3 protein. Here the sample spans some 460,000 distinct CDR3 sequences, around 15% being singletons. With 3 bases removed from V and 3 bases from J, the gap between germline ends came to 9 bases. This CDR3 has 15 residues. This clonotype originated in a boy under three years old who had a stem cell transplant for Wiskott-Aldrich syndrome, so the T cells may come from the graft donor. The input for sequencing was PBMCs, mostly from graft donor cells, taken 360 days after TCRalphabeta/CD19-depleted stem cell transplant. The rearrangement joins TRBV12-3 or TRBV12-4 to TRBJ2-6; D gene unclear. The CDR3 here is CASSFWADGANVLTF. The DNA of the CDR3 is TGTGCCAGCAGTTTTTGGGCAGATGGGGCCAACGTCCTGACTTTC.